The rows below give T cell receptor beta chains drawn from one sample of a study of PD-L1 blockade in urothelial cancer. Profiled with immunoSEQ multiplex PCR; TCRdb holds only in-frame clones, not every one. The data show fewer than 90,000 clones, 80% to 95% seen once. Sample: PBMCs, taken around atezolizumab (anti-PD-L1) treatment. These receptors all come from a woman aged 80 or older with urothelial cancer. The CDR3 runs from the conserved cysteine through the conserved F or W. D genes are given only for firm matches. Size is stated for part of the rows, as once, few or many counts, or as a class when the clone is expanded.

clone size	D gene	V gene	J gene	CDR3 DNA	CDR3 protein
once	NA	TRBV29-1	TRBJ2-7	TGCAGCGTTGAAGGCAGGGCGTTCGAGCAGTACTTC	CSVEGRAFEQYF
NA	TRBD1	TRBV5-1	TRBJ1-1	TGCGCCAGCAGCGGGCGGACAGGGGGCACTGAAGCTTTCTTT	CASSGRTGGTEAFF
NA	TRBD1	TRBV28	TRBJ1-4	TGTGCCAGCAGTTTTTCAGGGGGCGATGAAAAACTGTTTTTT	CASSFSGGDEKLFF
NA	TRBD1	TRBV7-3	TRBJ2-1	TGTGCCAGCAGTTCAGGGGGCAATGAGCAGTTCTTC	CASSSGGNEQFF
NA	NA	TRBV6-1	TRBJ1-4	TGTGCCAGCGGTCTGGACAGTAATGAAAAACTGTTTTTT	CASGLDSNEKLFF
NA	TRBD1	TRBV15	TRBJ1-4	TGTGCCACCAGCAGAGGGAAGGACAGGATAAATGAAAAACTGTTTTTT	CATSRGKDRINEKLFF
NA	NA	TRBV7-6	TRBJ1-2	TGTGCCAGCAGCTTTGACGGGGGGGGAAGCTATGGCTACACCTTC	CASSFDGGGSYGYTF
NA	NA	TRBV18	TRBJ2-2	TGTGCCAGCTCACCAAGGGGTGCAGGGATCACCGGGGAGCTGTTTTTT	CASSPRGAGITGELFF
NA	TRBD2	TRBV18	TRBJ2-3	TGTGCCAGCTCACCGTCCAGCGGGGCAGATACGCAGTATTTT	CASSPSSGADTQYF
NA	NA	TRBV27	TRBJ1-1	TGTGCCAGCAGTTACGGGGGGCGAAACACTGAAGCTTTCTTT	CASSYGGRNTEAFF
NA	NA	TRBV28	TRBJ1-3	TGTGCCAGCAGTGCCACAGGGTACTCTGGAAACACCATATATTTT	CASSATGYSGNTIYF
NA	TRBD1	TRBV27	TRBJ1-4	TGTGCCAGCAGTTCCCATGACAGGGGGCGAGGTAAACTGTTTTTT	CASSSHDRGRGKLFF
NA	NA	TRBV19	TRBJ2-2	TGTGCCAGCTCCCGACTAGGAGGCGGGGAGCTGTTTTTT	CASSRLGGGELFF
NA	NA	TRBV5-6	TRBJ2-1	TGTGCCAGCAGCTCAGGGGGACTTCCCTCCACTAGTGAGCAGTTCTTC	CASSSGGLPSTSEQFF
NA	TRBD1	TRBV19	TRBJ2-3	TGTGCCAGTAGTATTGGGCAGGGGGCTAGCACAGATACGCAGTATTTT	CASSIGQGASTDTQYF
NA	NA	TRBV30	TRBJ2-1	TGTGCCTGGAGTCCCCTTGATGAGCAGTTCTTC	CAWSPLDEQFF
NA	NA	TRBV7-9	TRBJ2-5	TGTGCCAGCAGCCCCAGCGCGGACCAAGAGACCCAGTACTTC	CASSPSADQETQYF
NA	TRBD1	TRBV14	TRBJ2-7	TGTGCCAGCAGCCGATGGGACAGTTCCTACGAGCAGTACTTC	CASSRWDSSYEQYF
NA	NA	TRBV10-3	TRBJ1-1	TGTGCCATCAGTGAAGGAGGGAACACTGAAGCTTTCTTT	CAISEGGNTEAFF
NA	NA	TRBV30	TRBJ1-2	TGTGCCTGGACCCCTTGGGGGGACCGGACCACTTATGGCTACACCTTC	CAWTPWGDRTTYGYTF